These T cell receptor beta chains were read from a single sample in a study of a mutant IDH1 vaccine in newly diagnosed glioma. Their cognate antigens are unknown. Here immunoSEQ multiplex PCR was the method, and the copy in TCRdb shows in-frame clones only, minus some. The sample shows nearly 55,000 clones, 80% to 90% of them seen only once. The source was PBMCs, collected from a glioma patient whose treatment included an IDH1 peptide vaccine. The receptors derive from a woman younger than 30 with glioma. Each CDR3 is given without its conserved first and last residue. Size is omitted from some rows. Given values are once, few, many or a class for expanded clones.

clone_size j_call cdr3_length v_call cdr3_aa
. TRBJ1-4 13 TRBV6-4 ASSANSGTNEKLF
. TRBJ2-7 14 TRBV7-9 ASSLEWDSPSYEQY
. TRBJ1-2 14 TRBV29-1 SVEGGQGARNYGYT
once TRBJ1-5 12 TRBV11-2 ASSLSAGNQPQH
. TRBJ2-3 14 TRBV18 ASSPLMQVETDTQY
few TRBJ2-7 12 TRBV7-9 ASSLGDRVYEQY
. TRBJ2-5 13 TRBV9 ASSVDGRAAETQY
. TRBJ1-5 12 TRBV7-8 ASSATLRDQPQH
. TRBJ2-3 11 TRBV2 AGGLAGTDTQY
. TRBJ1-1 12 TRBV5-1 ASNIGKMNTEAF
once TRBJ2-3 12 TRBV19 ATRPAGNADTQY
. TRBJ2-3 13 TRBV7-2 ASSPHSGSPDTQY
few TRBJ1-1 10 TRBV19 ASSIGSTEAF
few TRBJ1-1 14 TRBV19 ASTPLRRIVHTEAF
. TRBJ1-1 10 TRBV19 ASKVGNTEAF
. TRBJ1-2 11 TRBV5-1 ASSLGDSHGYT
. TRBJ2-5 13 TRBV9 ASSPTLGAGETQY
. TRBJ2-7 12 TRBV11-2 ASSPTYSSLEQY
. TRBJ2-1 12 TRBV11-2 ASSLDPSMNEQF
. TRBJ2-1 11 TRBV2 ASRNRGGNEQF
. TRBJ1-1 13 TRBV6-4 ASSDEGGPKAEAF
few TRBJ1-4 12 TRBV6-6 ASRSGTGNEKLF
. TRBJ2-1 10 TRBV10-1 ASGAGPNEQF
. TRBJ2-1 13 TRBV27 ASSLSWGATWEQF
. TRBJ1-4 13 TRBV4-1 ASSGLAGADEKLF
. TRBJ1-4 12 TRBV28 ASSLRQGGRGLF
. TRBJ2-2 14 TRBV5-8 ASNERGPRYTGELF
. TRBJ2-7 14 TRBV28 ASSFGGLPSSYEQY